Detailed here is one T cell receptor (beta chain). This sample was taken from a study of blood T cell repertoires in COVID-19. Study details: The United States, Italy and Spain supplied acute and convalescent COVID-19 samples.

Data came from immunoSEQ multiplex PCR; TCRdb stores just in-frame clones and leaves some out. The sample holds about 380,000 clones, 88% seen once. Participant ages covered about 18 to 100 years across around 25 US areas. Cohort placement rested on clinical history that participants reported themselves. All recovered Cohort 3 donors got two negative PCRs, got clearance, or saw symptom resolution. J lost 10 bases, V lost 3 bases, and 7 bases had no gene match. CDR3 length: 14 residues. The germline CDR1 and CDR2 sequences are LGHDT and YNNKEL (reference sequence). V usage is TRBV3-1 (or the pseudogene TRBV3-2) and J usage is TRBJ2-1; 9 bases match TRBD2. The receptor's source is a woman between 18 and 29 years old who had recovered from COVID-19. The sequenced sample was PBMCs or T cells enriched from blood (not recorded which). The CDR3 nucleotides are TGTGCCAGCAGCCAGGCGGGGGGGCTAGAGGAGCAGTTCTTC. Translating it yields CASSQAGGLEEQFF.